The 30 T cell receptor beta chains given below trace back to one sample, sequenced in a study of cytomegalovirus exposure and HLA in healthy donors. Both 60 Vbeta primers and 13 Jbeta primers went into the PCR. Repertoires were generated with immunoSEQ multiplex PCR, while TCRdb's copy carries only in-frame clones and drops some. The repertoire holds about 99,000 clones, around three quarters seen once, with approximately 5% in the top ten. The material sequenced was PBMCs. The source of these receptors is a woman aged 18-29 years in good health and CMV-seropositive.

This clone was observed a single time. The chain links TRBV6-1 to TRBJ2-7; TRBD2 might be the D (7 bases). CDR1 is MNHNS and CDR2 is SASEGT in the germline V gene. The V end lost 8 bases, the J end lost 7 bases, and 24 bases lay between the germline ends. The CDR3 has 15 residues. The CDR3 bases are TGTGCCAGCGCCCGAGGGGGGGGCTTTCTGGGGGAGCAGTACTTC. Its protein product is CASARGGGFLGEQYF.

The chain has TRBV30 and TRBJ1-2; D unresolved. V was pared by 4 bases and J by 3 bases, with 15 bases between. The V gene's germline CDR1 is GTSNPN and CDR2 SVGIG (reference sequence). This CDR3 has 14 amino acids. Here the CDR3 DNA reads TGTGCCTGGAAGGGAGAACAGACCTACTATGGCTACACCTTC. Protein sequence: CAWKGEQTYYGYTF.

This rearrangement joins TRBV7-9 to TRBJ2-2; possibly TRBD1 for D (7 bases). CDR1 and CDR2 (germline): SEHNR, FQNEAQ (reference sequence). Trimming stripped 7 bases from V and 7 bases from J, with 22 bases between. This CDR3 spans 16 amino acids. This CDR3 is CASIQGGTVGVGELFF. The CDR3 bases are TGTGCCAGCATACAAGGGGGGACAGTAGGTGTCGGGGAGCTGTTTTTT.

This clone has a handful of counts. This chain joins TRBV6-1 and TRBJ2-5; D is perhaps TRBD2 (6 bases). Germline assignment: CDR1 MNHNS and CDR2 SASEGT. V lost 5 bases to trimming and J lost 4 bases, with 14 bases between them. The CDR3 is made up of 14 amino acids. CDR3 nucleotide sequence: TGTGCCAGCAGTAAGCTTAGCGGCCGAGAGACCCAGTACTTC. Translated: CASSKLSGRETQYF.

This chain uses TRBV28 with TRBJ2-7; weak D call: TRBD1 (5 bases). Trimming cost V 6 bases and J 6 bases, with 12 bases left between them. The CDR3 runs 12 residues. Germline-derived CDR1 and CDR2 are MDHEN and SYDVKM. The CDR3, as DNA: TGTGCCAGCAGGTGGGGTGGGGCCGAGCAGTACTTC. Translated: CASRWGGAEQYF.

The genes are TRBV30 and TRBJ2-1, with 11 bases identical to TRBD1. The V segment lost 1 base and the J segment 7 bases; nucleotides outside the gene matches: 6. The CDR3 loop spans 15 amino acids. Germline CDR1 and CDR2: GTSNPN and SVGIG (reference sequence). The CDR3 loop reads CAWSEGTGGRNEQFF. The DNA of the CDR3 is TGTGCCTGGAGTGAGGGGACAGGGGGAAGGAATGAGCAGTTCTTC. Full variable domain (remainder filled in from reference TRBV30 and TRBJ2-1): SQTIHQWPATLVQPVGSPLSLECTVEGTSNPNLYWYRQAAGRGLQLLFYSVGIGQISSEVPQNLSASRPQDRQFILSSKKLLLSDSGFYLCAWSEGTGGRNEQFFGPGTRLTVL.

The chain carries TRBV7-2 and TRBJ2-1; D ambiguous. Trimming removed 3 bases from V and 3 bases from J, with 6 bases in between. Germline CDR1 is SGHTA and CDR2 is FQGNSA. The length of the CDR3 is 13 residues. In nucleotides, the CDR3 is TGTGCCAGCAGCTTTGCCTACTACAATGAGCAGTTCTTC. Protein product: CASSFAYYNEQFF.

The rearrangement links TRBV5-6 to TRBJ2-5, with a tentative D call TRBD2 (5 bases). The CDR3 loop spans 13 amino acids. V lost 4 bases and J lost 4, with 11 bases in between. The germline gives CDR1 SGHDT, CDR2 YYEEEE. As DNA, the CDR3 is TGTGCCAGCAGCCCCGGACTCGGAGAGACCCAGTACTTC. This encodes CASSPGLGETQYF.

The genes are TRBV5-1 and TRBJ2-3; D not resolved. Germline values: CDR1 SGHRS, CDR2 YFSETQ. CDR3 length: 14 residues. Trimming shortened V by 3 bases and J by 0 bases, and 8 bases separated the two germline ends. For the CDR3, the DNA is TGCGCCAGCAGCTATCTAACTAGCACAGATACGCAGTATTTT. Translated: CASSYLTSTDTQYF.

The V and J genes are TRBV5-1 and TRBJ2-7; D uncertain. Germline-derived CDR1 and CDR2 are SGHRS and YFSETQ. The CDR3 extends over 12 amino acids. V lost 3 bases and J 0 bases, leaving 4 bases between the germline ends. CDR3 residues: CASSSISYEQYF. The CDR3 nucleotides are TGCGCCAGCAGCTCTATCTCCTACGAGCAGTACTTC.

The V gene is TRBV2, the J gene TRBJ2-1; a possible D gene is TRBD2 (7 bases). This CDR3 region has 14 residues. V lost 8 bases to trimming and J lost 3 bases, with 14 bases between them. In germline, CDR1 is SNHLY, CDR2 FYNNEI. The CDR3 loop reads CASGGGAGYNEQFF. CDR3 sequence (DNA): TGTGCCAGCGGAGGGGGGGCGGGCTACAATGAGCAGTTCTTC. Supplemented by reference TRBV2 and TRBJ2-1, the full variable domain reads EPEVTQTPSHQVTQMGQEVILRCVPISNHLYFYWYRQILGQKVEFLVSFYNNEISEKSEIFDDQFSVERPDGSNFTLKIRSTKLEDSAMYFCASGGGAGYNEQFFGPGTRLTVL.

The chain employs TRBV7-8 and TRBJ2-3; D not certain. Germline lookup yields CDR1 SGHVS and CDR2 FQNEAQ. V was cut by 5 bases and J by 3 bases, with 18 bases left in between. The CDR3 is made up of 16 amino acids. In nucleotides, the CDR3 is TGTGCCAGCAGCCACCGAGTTGCGGCGGTGACAGATACGCAGTATTTT. Translated: CASSHRVAAVTDTQYF.

This sequence joins TRBV6-5 and TRBJ1-1; D is perhaps TRBD1 (6 bases). This CDR3 is 16 amino acids long. The V gene lost 1 base and the J gene lost 6 bases, with 18 bases spanning the gap. Germline V CDR1 and CDR2: MNHEY, SVGAGI. This CDR3 reads CASSYFIGGGRAEAFF. DNA for the CDR3: TGTGCCAGCAGTTACTTCATTGGGGGCGGGAGGGCTGAAGCTTTCTTT.

The sample holds a few counts of this clone. The chain combines TRBV7-3 with TRBJ1-1; 7 bases are shared with TRBD1. Per germline, CDR1 SGHTA and CDR2 FQGTGA. V trimming: 3 bases; J trimming: 7 bases; junction bases outside the gene matches: 5. The CDR3 is made up of 13 amino acids. The CDR3 DNA reads TGTGCCAGCAGCTTGTGGCAGGGGGATGAAGCTTTCTTT. It encodes CASSLWQGDEAFF. The whole variable domain, filled in from reference TRBV7-3 and TRBJ1-1, reads GAGVSQTPSNKVTEKGKYVELRCDPISGHTALYWYRQSLGQGPEFLIYFQGTGAADDSGLPNDRFFAVRPEGSVSTLKIQRTERGDSAVYLCASSLWQGDEAFFGQGTRLTVV.

This chain connects TRBV28 to TRBJ1-5, with D hard to call. CDR3 length: 16 amino acids. Germline-derived CDR1 and CDR2 are MDHEN and SYDVKM. Trimming removed 3 bases at V and 3 bases at J, with 15 bases between. CDR3 region: CASSFNPGVLNQPQHF. In DNA form, the CDR3 reads TGTGCCAGCAGTTTTAATCCCGGGGTTCTCAATCAGCCCCAGCATTTT.

The rearrangement links TRBV5-1 to TRBJ2-5; 14 bases map to TRBD2. J gave up 4 bases and V 3 bases, and 8 bases lay outside the gene matches. Per the germline V gene, CDR1 is SGHRS and CDR2 is YFSETQ. The CDR3 runs 17 residues. In DNA form, the CDR3 reads TGCGCCAGCAGCTCCGGGACTAGCGGGAGTCTGGGAGAGACCCAGTACTTC. Protein sequence: CASSSGTSGSLGETQYF.

V is TRBV5-1 and J is TRBJ2-7; TRBD2 matches 8 bases. Germline CDR1 is SGHRS and CDR2 is YFSETQ. The CDR3 extends over 18 amino acids. The V gene end was trimmed by 3 bases and the J gene end by 5 bases; junction bases not matched to a gene: 19. CDR3 nucleotide sequence: TGCGCCAGCAGCTACCGTTTGGCGGCCAGCGGGAGTAGGAACGAGCAGTACTTC. This gives the protein CASSYRLAASGSRNEQYF.

The chain carries TRBV30 and TRBJ2-1; TRBD2 agrees at 10 bases. V trimming: 0 bases; J trimming: 0 bases; junction bases outside the gene matches: 8. This CDR3 comprises 18 residues. The germline CDR1 and CDR2 sequences are GTSNPN and SVGIG (reference sequence). In DNA form, the CDR3 reads TGTGCCTGGAGTGTTCTAGCGGGAGTCACGAGCTCCTACAATGAGCAGTTCTTC. Its translation is CAWSVLAGVTSSYNEQFF.

The rearrangement links TRBV7-9 to TRBJ1-1; D might be TRBD1 (6 bases). Per germline, CDR1 SEHNR and CDR2 FQNEAQ (reference sequence). The CDR3 is 13 amino acids. The V and J ends lost 2 bases and 8 bases respectively, with 12 bases between them. This chain's CDR3 is CASSLTGGLEAFF. The DNA of the CDR3 is TGTGCCAGCAGCTTAACTGGGGGCCTGGAAGCTTTCTTT.

The chain links TRBV28 to TRBJ1-1; TRBD1 matches at 9 bases. The germline CDR1 and CDR2 sequences are MDHEN and SYDVKM. V lost 4 bases, J lost 6 bases, and 15 bases stayed unmatched. The CDR3 has 17 amino acids. The CDR3: CASSSPGWDRVVPEAFF. The CDR3 nucleotides are TGTGCCAGCAGTTCACCCGGGTGGGACAGGGTAGTCCCTGAAGCTTTCTTT.

The chain combines TRBV18 with TRBJ2-3; D ambiguous. The V gene's germline CDR1 is KGHSH and CDR2 LQKENI. This CDR3 is 11 amino acids long. Trimming stripped 5 bases from V and 7 bases from J, with 7 bases between. The DNA for the CDR3 is TGTGCCAGCTCAAGTTCTAATACGCAGTATTTT. As protein: CASSSSNTQYF.

V is TRBV7-2 and J is TRBJ2-1, with D tentatively TRBD2 (6 bases). The CDR3 has 15 amino acids. Trimming cost V 5 bases and J 4 bases, with 15 bases left between them. The germline gives CDR1 SGHTA, CDR2 FQGNSA. The CDR3 spells CASSPLEGRYNEQFF. In nucleotides, the CDR3 is TGTGCCAGCAGCCCCCTGGAGGGCCGATACAATGAGCAGTTCTTC.

V gene TRBV2 combines with J gene TRBJ1-4, with a weak D call TRBD1 (6 bases). The CDR3 contains 19 residues. Trimming stripped 8 bases from V and 6 bases from J, with 31 bases between. The germline gives CDR1 SNHLY, CDR2 FYNNEI. In nucleotides, the CDR3 is TGTGCCAGCTTTGGAATCCGGGACACATGGGCCCCTTCCCATGAAAAACTGTTTTTT. Protein: CASFGIRDTWAPSHEKLFF.

CDR3 residues: CAITRTGRYTEAFF. For the CDR3, the DNA is TGTGCCATCACCAGGACAGGGCGGTACACTGAAGCTTTCTTT. The rearrangement joins TRBV10-3 to TRBJ1-1; 8 bases line up with TRBD1. V shed 7 bases, J shed 3 bases, and the junction held 7 bases outside the gene matches. There are 14 residues in the CDR3. From germline, CDR1 is ENHRY and CDR2 SYGVKD.

The genes are TRBV6-5 and TRBJ1-5; the match to TRBD1 covers 7 bases. After removal of 5 bases from V and 15 bases from J, the junction contained 7 bases not matched to a gene. The CDR3 sequence is 11 residues long. The germline V gene encodes CDR1 MNHEY and CDR2 SVGAGI. The CDR3 loop is CASSPDRALHF. Written as DNA, the CDR3 is TGTGCCAGCAGTCCTGACAGGGCTTTGCATTTT.

Regarding this clone: No conserved phenylalanine or tryptophan ends this CDR3, so it is likely a read error. This chain connects TRBV10-1 to TRBJ2-3; 10 nucleotides agree with TRBD2. Germline V CDR1 and CDR2: WNHNN, SYGVQD (reference sequence). V lost 0 bases and J lost 4; bases outside the gene matches: 4. CDR3 length: 16 amino acids. The CDR3 coding sequence is TGCGCCAGCAGTGAGTCCATAGCGGGAGGCGCAGATACGCAGTATTCT. Residues: CASSESIAGGADTQYS.

The chain has TRBV6-4 and TRBJ1-4, with D perhaps matching TRBD1 (5 bases). Trimming removed 6 bases from V and 7 bases from J, with 12 bases in between. Germline CDR1 is MRHNA and CDR2 is SNTAGT. The CDR3 sequence is 13 residues long. For the CDR3, the DNA is TGTGCCAGCAGCACAGGTTGGGGTGAAAAACTGTTTTTT. Amino acid sequence: CASSTGWGEKLFF.

V and J are TRBV30 and TRBJ2-7; a weak D match, TRBD2 (6 bases). The CDR3 is 12 residues long. The V and J ends lost 4 bases and 3 bases respectively, with 10 bases between them. Germline V lookup: CDR1 GTSNPN, CDR2 SVGIG (reference sequence). The CDR3 DNA is TGTGCCTGGATGGGGCGGGACTACGAGCAGTACTTC. This encodes CAWMGRDYEQYF.

The rearrangement links TRBV27 to TRBJ2-3, with 8 bases lining up with TRBD1. CDR3 length equals 15 residues. Germline values: CDR1 MNHEY, CDR2 SMNVEV (reference sequence). The J segment lost 0 bases and the V segment lost 8 bases, leaving 7 bases of the junction unmatched. The CDR3 nucleotides read TGTGCCAGCTCGTCGGACAGGGCCAGCACAGATACGCAGTATTTT. The encoded protein is CASSSDRASTDTQYF.

The chain combines TRBV9 with TRBJ2-5; D unclear. Germline V gene sequence: CDR1 SGDLS, CDR2 YYNGEE. Trimming took off 4 bases at V and 0 bases at J, with 13 bases between the two ends. The CDR3 covers 15 residues. The CDR3, as DNA: TGTGCCAGCAGCCCTCGGTCTTGGTACCAAGAGACCCAGTACTTC. It specifies CASSPRSWYQETQYF.